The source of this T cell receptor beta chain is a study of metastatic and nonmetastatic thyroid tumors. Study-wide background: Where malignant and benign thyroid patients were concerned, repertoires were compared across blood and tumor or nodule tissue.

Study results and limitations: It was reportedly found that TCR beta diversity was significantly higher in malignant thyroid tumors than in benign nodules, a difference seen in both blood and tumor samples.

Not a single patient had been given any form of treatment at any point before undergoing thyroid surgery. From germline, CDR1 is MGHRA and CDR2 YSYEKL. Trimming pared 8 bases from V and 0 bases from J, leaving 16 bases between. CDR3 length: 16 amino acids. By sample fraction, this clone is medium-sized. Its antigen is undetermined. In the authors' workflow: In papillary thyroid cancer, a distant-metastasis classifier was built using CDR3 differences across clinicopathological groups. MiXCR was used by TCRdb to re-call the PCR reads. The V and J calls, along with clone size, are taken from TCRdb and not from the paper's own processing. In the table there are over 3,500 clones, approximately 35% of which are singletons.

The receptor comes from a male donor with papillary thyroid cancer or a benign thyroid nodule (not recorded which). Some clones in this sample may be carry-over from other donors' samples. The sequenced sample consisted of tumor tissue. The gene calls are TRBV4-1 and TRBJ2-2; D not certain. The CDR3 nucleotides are TGCGCCAGCGGCCCAATGGGATCCGCGAACACCGGGGAGCTGTTTTTT. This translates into CASGPMGSANTGELFF.